The 8 T cell receptor beta chains given below trace back to one sample, sequenced in a study of cytomegalovirus exposure and HLA in healthy donors. Profiled with immunoSEQ multiplex PCR; TCRdb holds only in-frame clones, not every one. The sample carries around 260,000 clones, 90% recorded once. The sample taken for sequencing was PBMCs. The source of these receptors is a woman aged 30 to 39 in good health and CMV-seronegative.

This chain links TRBV7-9 with TRBJ1-1; 9 bases line up with TRBD1. Germline lookup yields CDR1 SEHNR and CDR2 FQNEAQ (reference sequence). The CDR3 contains 15 residues. V was pared by 5 bases and J by 1 base, with 5 bases of the junction left unmatched. The CDR3 is CASSLEDRGNTEAFF. The DNA of the CDR3 is TGTGCCAGCAGCCTAGAGGACAGGGGGAACACTGAAGCTTTCTTT.

This chain uses TRBV28 with TRBJ1-2; D gene unclear. Germline lookup yields CDR1 MDHEN and CDR2 SYDVKM. V gave up 5 bases and J gave up 3 bases, with 7 bases separating them. This CDR3 is 12 amino acids long. For the CDR3, the DNA is TGTGCCAGCAGTCGTCACGACTATGGCTACACCTTC. This translates into CASSRHDYGYTF.

This clone came up a few times. This rearrangement joins TRBV29-1 to TRBJ1-2; 8 positions agree with TRBD1. J lost 6 bases, V lost 4 bases, and 4 bases had no gene match. The CDR3 spans 12 residues. Looked up from germline, CDR1 is SQVTM and CDR2 is ANQGSEA. The CDR3 loop is CSVGTGGHGYTF. The CDR3 coding sequence is TGCAGCGTTGGCACAGGGGGACATGGCTACACCTTC.

This chain joins TRBV7-2 and TRBJ2-5; D not resolved. Trimming left V 4 bases short and J 5 bases short, with 14 bases between. CDR3 size: 14 residues. Germline CDR1 and CDR2: SGHTA and FQGNSA. The CDR3 DNA reads as TGTGCCAGCAGCTCCCGGGTGGACGGCGAGACCCAGTACTTC. Protein sequence: CASSSRVDGETQYF. The full variable domain, completed using reference TRBV7-2 and TRBJ2-5, is GAGVSQSPSNKVTEKGKDVELRCDPISGHTALYWYRQSLGQGLEFLIYFQGNSAPDKSGLPSDRFSAERTGGSVSTLTIQRTQQEDSAVYLCASSSRVDGETQYFGPGTRLLVL.

This chain connects TRBV4-1 to TRBJ2-7; 9 bases line up with TRBD1. This CDR3 comprises 15 residues. V trimming: 4 bases; J trimming: 9 bases; junction bases outside the gene matches: 13. CDR1 is MGHRA and CDR2 is YSYEKL in the germline V gene. The CDR3 sequence is CASSPRDREYCVQYF. CDR3 nucleotide sequence: TGCGCCAGCAGCCCCCGGGACAGGGAATATTGTGTGCAGTACTTC.

The genes are TRBV15 and TRBJ2-3; D is unclear. CDR3 length equals 15 residues. The V end was cut by 3 bases, the J end by 0 bases, with 10 bases between. From germline, CDR1 is LNHNV and CDR2 YYDKDF (reference sequence). The DNA for the CDR3 is TGTGCCACCAGCAGTGGCGGCTCTAGCACAGATACGCAGTATTTT. Its protein product is CATSSGGSSTDTQYF.

The chain combines TRBV9 with TRBJ2-7; TRBD2 matches at 11 bases. CDR3 length: 15 amino acids. The J segment lost 2 bases and the V segment lost 3 bases, leaving 4 bases of the junction unmatched. Germline CDR1 SGDLS, CDR2 YYNGEE. CDR3 nucleotide sequence: TGTGCCAGCAGCGCCACTAGCGGGAGCCCCTACGAGCAGTACTTC. It encodes CASSATSGSPYEQYF.

The chain has TRBV27 and TRBJ2-7, with TRBD1 matching over 10 bases. Germline CDR1 is MNHEY and CDR2 is SMNVEV (reference sequence). The CDR3 is made up of 14 amino acids. With 4 bases clipped from V and 5 bases from J, the junction kept 5 bases outside the gene matches. The DNA of the CDR3 is TGTGCCAGCAGTTCAGGACAGGGGGTCCACGAGCAGTACTTC. Translated, it gives CASSSGQGVHEQYF.